Below, 29 T cell receptor beta chains from the same sample are listed, as sequenced in a study of cytotoxic CD8 clonotypes in ibrutinib-treated CLL. Repertoires were generated with immunoSEQ multiplex PCR, while TCRdb's copy carries only in-frame clones and drops some. Here the sample spans approximately 330,000 clones, just under 80% being singletons. Material: PBMCs, obtained before ibrutinib treatment. The source is a human donor with chronic lymphocytic leukemia.

This clone was picked up a small number of times. This chain connects TRBV7-2 to TRBJ2-7, with D uncertain. V was cut by 1 base and J by 3 bases, with 7 bases left in between. The CDR3 runs to 13 residues. Per germline, CDR1 SGHTA and CDR2 FQGNSA. Here the CDR3 reads CASSLGAYYEQYF. CDR3 DNA sequence: TGTGCCAGCAGCTTAGGGGCCTACTACGAGCAGTACTTC.

The gene calls are TRBV9 and TRBJ2-6, with 8 bases fitting TRBD1. The J segment lost 1 base and the V segment lost 0 bases, leaving 9 bases of the junction unmatched. The CDR3 sequence is 19 residues long. The V gene's germline CDR1 is SGDLS and CDR2 YYNGEE. The CDR3 protein is CASSVGRQGFASGANVLTF. CDR3 nucleotides: TGTGCCAGCAGCGTAGGACGACAGGGGTTTGCGTCTGGGGCCAACGTCCTGACTTTC.

V is TRBV6-1 and J is TRBJ2-3, with 7 nucleotides matching TRBD1. Germline CDR1 reads MNHNS; CDR2 reads SASEGT. V gave up 8 bases and J gave up 6 bases; unmatched junction bases: 8. The CDR3 is 13 residues long. The CDR3 coding sequence is TGTGCCAGCCGATGGACAGGTACGGATACGCAGTATTTT. This codes for CASRWTGTDTQYF.

The rearrangement links TRBV29-1 to TRBJ2-5; 11 bases fit TRBD2. Trimming took 5 bases from V and 5 from J; bases not matched to a gene: 4. This CDR3 has 13 amino acids. Per germline, CDR1 SQVTM and CDR2 ANQGSEA. The CDR3 loop is CSVLLAGEETQYF. The DNA of the CDR3 is TGCAGCGTTCTACTAGCGGGAGAGGAGACCCAGTACTTC. The full variable domain, completed using reference TRBV29-1 and TRBJ2-5, is SAVISQKPSRDICQRGTSLTIQCQVDSQVTMMFWYRQQPGQSLTLIATANQGSEATYESGFVIDKFPISRPNLTFSTLTVSNMSPEDSSIYLCSVLLAGEETQYFGPGTRLLVL.

The chain carries TRBV18 and TRBJ2-5; D not resolved. Per the germline V gene, CDR1 is KGHSH and CDR2 is LQKENI. This CDR3 region has 13 residues. The germline V and J ends were trimmed by 2 bases and 2 bases, with 6 bases remaining between them. This CDR3 reads CASSPDQQETQYF. CDR3 sequence (DNA): TGTGCCAGCTCACCAGACCAGCAAGAGACCCAGTACTTC.

The V call is TRBV2, the J call TRBJ2-7; 9 nucleotides line up with TRBD1. The V gene's germline CDR1 is SNHLY and CDR2 FYNNEI. The CDR3 is 15 residues long. Unmatched junction bases numbered 13, after V lost 6 bases and J lost 7 bases. CDR3 DNA sequence: TGTGCCAGCAGCTCAACCGGGACAGGGTTGAGGGAGCAGTACTTC. Translation gives CASSSTGTGLREQYF.

V is TRBV6-4 and J is TRBJ2-2, with D unclear. Trimming removed 6 bases from V and 3 bases from J, with 5 bases in between. This CDR3 has 12 amino acids. Germline lookup yields CDR1 MRHNA and CDR2 SNTAGT. CDR3 region: CASRGYTGELFF. The DNA of the CDR3 is TGTGCCAGCAGGGGGTACACCGGGGAGCTGTTTTTT.

The genes are TRBV9 and TRBJ2-1, with D unclear. Germline V CDR1 and CDR2: SGDLS, YYNGEE. V was clipped by 0 bases and J by 4 bases, with 17 bases between them. This CDR3 spans 17 amino acids. The CDR3 coding sequence is TGTGCCAGCAGCGTAGGCCCCCTGACCGACATTTACAATGAGCAGTTCTTC. Amino acids: CASSVGPLTDIYNEQFF. The full variable domain, completed using reference TRBV9 and TRBJ2-1, is DSGVTQTPKHLITATGQRVTLRCSPRSGDLSVYWYQQSLDQGLQFLIQYYNGEERAKGNILERFSAQQFPDLHSELNLSSLELGDSALYFCASSVGPLTDIYNEQFFGPGTRLTVL.

In the case of this clone: Lacking the conserved final phenylalanine or tryptophan, this CDR3 likely reflects a read error. The chain recombines TRBV9 with TRBJ1-1; 8 nucleotides align to TRBD1. V dropped 3 bases and J dropped 1; count of bases not matched to a gene: 5. CDR1 SGDLS and CDR2 YYNGEE come from the germline V gene. There are 15 residues in the CDR3. CDR3 coding DNA: TGTGCCAGCAGCGAGAGACAGGGGCAGAACACTGAAGCTTTCCTT. It is translated as CASSERQGQNTEAFL.

The CDR3 bases are TGTGCCAGCAGTGGCCGGGACAGGGACTACACCTTC. Amino acid sequence: CASSGRDRDYTF. This rearrangement joins TRBV25-1 to TRBJ1-2; 9 bases fit TRBD1. Trimming took 4 bases from V and 10 from J; bases not matched to a gene: 4. The CDR3 sequence is 12 residues long. Per germline, CDR1 MGHDK and CDR2 SYGVNS.

This chain joins TRBV18 and TRBJ1-3, with TRBD1 matching 7 bases. The CDR3 runs to 15 residues. The V gene end was trimmed by 4 bases and the J gene end by 4 bases; junction bases not matched to a gene: 7. CDR1 is KGHSH and CDR2 is LQKENI in the germline V gene. The CDR3 bases are TGTGCCAGCTCACGACCGACAGGGTTGGGAAACACCATATATTTT. Translated, it gives CASSRPTGLGNTIYF.

This clone was seen a few times. V usage is TRBV5-1 and J usage is TRBJ2-1; D is perhaps TRBD1 or TRBD2 (6 bases each). V was shortened by 0 bases and J by 5 bases, with 12 bases between the two germline ends. The CDR3 totals 15 residues. CDR1 and CDR2 (germline): SGHRS, YFSETQ. The DNA of the CDR3 is TGCGCCAGCAGCTTGGAGTTGGGGGGCAACAATGAGCAGTTCTTC. Amino acid sequence: CASSLELGGNNEQFF.

Only a few counts were recorded for this clone. The chain uses TRBV10-3 and TRBJ2-1; TRBD2 aligns across 7 bases. CDR3 length: 17 amino acids. The ends lost 10 bases at V and 5 bases at J; junction bases unmatched: 20. Per the germline V gene, CDR1 is ENHRY and CDR2 is SYGVKD. This CDR3 is CATSSGRTVSGHNEQFF. As DNA, the CDR3 is TGTGCCACTAGCTCCGGGAGGACTGTTAGTGGCCACAATGAGCAGTTCTTC.

This sequence joins TRBV10-3 and TRBJ2-1; 10 bases align to TRBD2. The CDR3 is made up of 15 amino acids. The V segment lost 7 bases and the J segment 10 bases; nucleotides outside the gene matches: 13. The germline CDR1 and CDR2 sequences are ENHRY and SYGVKD. CDR3 protein: CAITQDASGRWEQFF. Written as DNA, the CDR3 is TGTGCCATCACCCAGGACGCTAGCGGGAGATGGGAGCAGTTCTTC.

This clone has only one observation. The rearrangement joins TRBV4-1 to TRBJ2-7; no clear D gene. CDR1 MGHRA and CDR2 YSYEKL come from the germline V gene. V was cut by 3 bases and J by 6 bases, with 15 bases left in between. This CDR3 contains 14 residues. The CDR3 sequence is CASSHPARSSEQYF. The CDR3 bases are TGCGCCAGCAGCCATCCTGCCCGAAGTAGCGAGCAGTACTTC.

The V call is TRBV7-2, the J call TRBJ2-7; no clear D. CDR1 is SGHTA, CDR2 FQGNSA, per germline. The CDR3 contains 14 residues. The germline V and J ends were trimmed by 2 bases and 2 bases, with 10 bases remaining between them. DNA for the CDR3: TGTGCCAGCAGCTTACGGGCCCGCCCCTACGAGCAGTACTTC. As protein: CASSLRARPYEQYF.

CDR3 region: CASSGLAGAEQYF. For the CDR3, the DNA is TGTGCCAGCAGCGGACTAGCGGGAGCTGAGCAGTACTTC. The gene calls are TRBV6-6 and TRBJ2-7; 13 nucleotides align to TRBD2. The germline V gene has CDR1 MNHNY and CDR2 SVGAGI (reference sequence). CDR3 length equals 13 residues. J gave up 7 bases and V 6 bases, and 3 bases lay outside the gene matches.

The chain uses TRBV27 and TRBJ2-7, with TRBD2 identical over 16 bases. Germline-derived CDR1 and CDR2 are MNHEY and SMNVEV (reference sequence). This CDR3 comprises 15 residues. V was pared by 2 bases and J by 7 bases, with 2 bases of the junction left unmatched. CDR3 nucleotide sequence: TGTGCCAGCAGTTTAGGGACTAGCGGGAGGGGAGAGCAGTACTTC. Its translation: CASSLGTSGRGEQYF.

The chain employs TRBV14 and TRBJ1-1, with D unclear. Germline lookup yields CDR1 SGHDN and CDR2 FVKESK. This CDR3 is 12 amino acids long. V was trimmed by 4 bases and J by 1 base, leaving 4 bases between them. For the CDR3, the DNA is TGTGCCAGCAGCCCCTCGAACACTGAAGCTTTCTTT. Residues: CASSPSNTEAFF.

The rearrangement uses TRBV19 and TRBJ2-1; 7 bases map to TRBD2. CDR3 length: 15 residues. Germline lookup yields CDR1 LNHDA and CDR2 SQIVND (reference sequence). J lost 4 bases, V lost 10 bases, and 13 bases had no gene match. In DNA form, the CDR3 reads TGTGCCACCCGCCAAGGGAGCGGGAAATACAATGAGCAGTTCTTC. Protein product: CATRQGSGKYNEQFF.

The table lists this clone with a count of one. V and J are TRBV6-5 and TRBJ1-2; D is uncertain. V was clipped by 4 bases and J by 4 bases, with 13 bases between them. Germline V lookup: CDR1 MNHEY, CDR2 SVGAGI. CDR3 length: 14 residues. As DNA, the CDR3 is TGTGCCAGCAGTTTCGGACCGACCTTCTATGGCTACACCTTC. Translating it yields CASSFGPTFYGYTF.

The V call is TRBV11-2, the J call TRBJ2-7; TRBD2 matches at 13 bases. The CDR3 is made up of 15 amino acids. Germline V lookup: CDR1 SGHAT, CDR2 FQNNGV. Trimming at V came to 5 bases and at J to 4 bases, leaving 5 bases not matched to a gene. The CDR3 spells CASSLTSGRDYEQYF. In DNA form, the CDR3 reads TGTGCCAGCAGCCTTACTAGCGGGAGGGATTACGAGCAGTACTTC.

The chain employs TRBV5-1 and TRBJ2-1; 9 nucleotides align to TRBD1. Germline assignment: CDR1 SGHRS and CDR2 YFSETQ. The V gene end was trimmed by 0 bases and the J gene end by 2 bases; junction bases not matched to a gene: 0. The CDR3 contains 15 residues. The CDR3 DNA is TGCGCCAGCAGCTTGGGACAGGGGGCCTACAATGAGCAGTTCTTC. Translating gives CASSLGQGAYNEQFF. Together with reference TRBV5-1 and TRBJ2-1, the CDR3 gives the full variable domain: KAGVTQTPRYLIKTRGQQVTLSCSPISGHRSVSWYQQTPGQGLQFLFEYFSETQRNKGNFPGRFSGRQFSNSRSEMNVSTLELGDSALYLCASSLGQGAYNEQFFGPGTRLTVL.

The chain employs TRBV19 and TRBJ1-5, with 10 nucleotides matching TRBD1. J gave up 6 bases and V 0 bases, and 5 bases lay outside the gene matches. This CDR3 region has 16 residues. CDR1 and CDR2 from the germline V gene are LNHDA and SQIVND (reference sequence). DNA for the CDR3: TGTGCCAGTAGTATAGATGACCGGGACAGGGGTCAGCCCCAGCATTTT. It is translated as CASSIDDRDRGQPQHF. The full variable domain, completed using reference TRBV19 and TRBJ1-5, is DGGITQSPKYLFRKEGQNVTLSCEQNLNHDAMYWYRQDPGQGLRLIYYSQIVNDFQKGDIAEGYSVSREKKESFPLTVTSAQKNPTAFYLCASSIDDRDRGQPQHFGDGTRLSIL.

The V gene is TRBV4-1, the J gene TRBJ1-3; D uncertain. The V and J ends lost 4 bases and 0 bases respectively, with 13 bases between them. This CDR3 contains 16 residues. Germline V CDR1 and CDR2: MGHRA, YSYEKL. The CDR3: CASSPRSSYSGNTIYF. CDR3 bases: TGCGCCAGCAGCCCAAGATCGAGTTACTCTGGAAACACCATATATTTT.

The V and J genes are TRBV7-8 and TRBJ2-5; D call uncertain. The CDR3 contains 15 residues. CDR1 is SGHVS and CDR2 is FQNEAQ in the germline V gene. The ends were cut back, 1 base at V and 1 base at J, with 10 bases in the middle. CDR3 sequence reads: CASSLGGSPQETQYF. As DNA, the CDR3 is TGTGCCAGCAGCTTAGGCGGCTCGCCCCAAGAGACCCAGTACTTC.

The chain is built from TRBV4-3 and TRBJ1-1; possibly TRBD1 for D (5 bases). V gave up 4 bases and J gave up 4 bases, with 13 bases separating them. The CDR3 has 14 residues. Germline CDR1 LGHNA, CDR2 YSLEER. CDR3 sequence (DNA): TGCGCCAGCAGCCTTTTAAACCAGGGCACTGAAGCTTTCTTT. Translating it yields CASSLLNQGTEAFF.

V and J are TRBV7-2 and TRBJ2-7; TRBD1 matches 7 bases. The CDR3 contains 16 residues. Germline CDR1 is SGHTA and CDR2 is FQGNSA. Trimming cost V 3 bases and J 3 bases; bases outside gene matches: 11. The CDR3, as DNA: TGTGCCAGCAGCTTGAGACAGGGACCCATCGGCTACGAGCAGTACTTC. Translating gives CASSLRQGPIGYEQYF.

The chain uses TRBV7-9 and TRBJ2-7; 11 bases match TRBD2. The V segment lost 5 bases and the J segment 2 bases; nucleotides outside the gene matches: 8. The germline CDR1 and CDR2 sequences are SEHNR and FQNEAQ (reference sequence). The CDR3 extends over 16 amino acids. CDR3 DNA: TGTGCCAGCAGCGTCCCACCTAGCGGGAGGACCTACGAGCAGTACTTC. Translation: CASSVPPSGRTYEQYF.